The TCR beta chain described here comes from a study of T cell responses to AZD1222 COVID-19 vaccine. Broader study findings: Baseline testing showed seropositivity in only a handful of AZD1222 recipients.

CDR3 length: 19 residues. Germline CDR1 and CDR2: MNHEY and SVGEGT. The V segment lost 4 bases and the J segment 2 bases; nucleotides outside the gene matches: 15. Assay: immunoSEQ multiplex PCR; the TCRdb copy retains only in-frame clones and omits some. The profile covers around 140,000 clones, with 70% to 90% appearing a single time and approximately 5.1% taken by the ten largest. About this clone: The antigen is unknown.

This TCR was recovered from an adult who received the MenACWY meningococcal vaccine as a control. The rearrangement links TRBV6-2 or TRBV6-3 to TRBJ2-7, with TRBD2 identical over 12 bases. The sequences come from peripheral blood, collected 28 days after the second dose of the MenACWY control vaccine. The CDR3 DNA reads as TGTGCCAGCAGTTCCGGACAAGACTGGACTAGCGGGAACCCCTACGAGCAGTACTTC. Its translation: CASSSGQDWTSGNPYEQYF.